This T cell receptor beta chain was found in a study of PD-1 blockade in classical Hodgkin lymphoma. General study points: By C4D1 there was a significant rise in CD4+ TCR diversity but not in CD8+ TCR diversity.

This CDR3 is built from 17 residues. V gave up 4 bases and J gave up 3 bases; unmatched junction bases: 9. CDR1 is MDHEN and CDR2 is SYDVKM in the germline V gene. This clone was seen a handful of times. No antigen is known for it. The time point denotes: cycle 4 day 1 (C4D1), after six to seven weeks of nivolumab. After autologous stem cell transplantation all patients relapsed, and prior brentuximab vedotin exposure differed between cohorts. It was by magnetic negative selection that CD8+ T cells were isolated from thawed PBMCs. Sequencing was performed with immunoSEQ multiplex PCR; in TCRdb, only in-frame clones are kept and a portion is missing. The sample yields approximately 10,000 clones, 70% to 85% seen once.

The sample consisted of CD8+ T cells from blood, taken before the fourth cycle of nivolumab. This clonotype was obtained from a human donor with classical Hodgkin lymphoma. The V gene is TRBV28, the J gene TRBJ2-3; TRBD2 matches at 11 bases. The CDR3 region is CASSSLAGGGKTDTQYF. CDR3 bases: TGTGCCAGCAGTTCCTTAGCGGGAGGGGGCAAGACAGATACGCAGTATTTT.